This T cell receptor beta chain was captured in a study of T cells expressing NK-cell markers. Findings of the study overall: It was still unclear whether expanded NKG2C+ T cell clones were HCMV specific. Topping the CD3+CD56-NKG2C+ fraction as well were these clonotypes, in a handful of donors.

TCR beta libraries carry UMIs added by 5'RACE template switching. TCRdb reworked the 5' RACE reads into one entry per CDR3 protein, no DNA. Its listing shows hundreds of thousands of distinct CDR3 sequences. Germline V gene data show CDR1 as DFQATT and CDR2 as SNEGSKA (reference sequence). The CDR3 covers 14 residues. Turning to this clonotype: Its antigen is as yet unknown.

This TCR derives from a woman between 18 and 69 years old in good health. Specimen: blood T cells: a sorted CD56 or NKG2C T cell subset, CD4+ or CD8+ T cells, or bulk PBMC T cells (not recorded which). The chain joins TRBV20-1 to TRBJ2-2; absent DNA, TCRdb's TRBD1 call cannot be checked. This chain's CDR3 is CSAGPGTGIGELFF.